One sample yielded the 21 T cell receptor beta chains listed below, sequenced in a study of CD8+ T cells in alopecia areata. The treatment denotes: oral pan-JAK inhibitor, 5-10 mg twice daily. Isolated RNA was reverse transcribed into cDNA used as the sequencing template. TCRdb's table, derived via immunoSEQ multiplex PCR, lists solely in-frame clones and lacks some. The table has around 270,000 clones, roughly 64% seen once; the top ten hold roughly 1.8%. The specimen comprised CD4+ T cells sorted from blood, sampled at week 24, from a patient treated with tofacitinib. The receptors derive from a human donor with alopecia areata.

The chain links TRBV29-1 to TRBJ2-5; D is unclear. Per germline, CDR1 SQVTM and CDR2 ANQGSEA. Trimming removed 6 bases at V and 1 base at J, with 9 bases between. The CDR3 extends over 12 amino acids. This CDR3 reads CSVATGQETQYF. In DNA, the CDR3 is TGCAGCGTCGCGACTGGCCAAGAGACCCAGTACTTC.

This clone appeared a single time. J is TRBJ1-1 and V is TRBV7-9; 7 positions agree with TRBD1. Germline loops: CDR1 SEHNR, CDR2 FQNEAQ (reference sequence). The CDR3 totals 14 residues. J lost 3 bases, V lost 5 bases, and 6 bases had no gene match. As DNA, the CDR3 is TGTGCCAGCAGCATACAGGGGAGGGACACTGAAGCTTTCTTT. Translation gives CASSIQGRDTEAFF.

V and J are TRBV7-2 and TRBJ2-1; D is uncertain. CDR3 size: 13 residues. Trimming removed 2 bases at V and 10 bases at J, with 12 bases between. Germline V gene sequence: CDR1 SGHTA, CDR2 FQGNSA. The CDR3 nucleotides are TGTGCCAGCAGCTTATACGAGCAAGGGGAGCAGTTCTTC. Its translation is CASSLYEQGEQFF.

The chain links TRBV5-1 to TRBJ2-5; 10 bases align to TRBD1. Germline assignment: CDR1 SGHRS and CDR2 YFSETQ. CDR3 length: 15 residues. J was trimmed by 5 bases and V by 0 bases; bases with no gene match: 4. CDR3 amino acids: CASSLGQGALETQYF. The CDR3 coding sequence is TGCGCCAGCAGCTTGGGACAGGGGGCATTGGAGACCCAGTACTTC.

The V gene is TRBV15, the J gene TRBJ2-5, with D tentatively TRBD1 (5 bases). CDR1 is LNHNV and CDR2 is YYDKDF in the germline V gene (reference sequence). The V and J ends lost 1 base and 9 bases respectively, with 12 bases between them. The CDR3 spans 13 residues. The CDR3 here is CATSRVPQGAQYF. DNA of the CDR3: TGTGCCACCAGCAGAGTACCACAAGGGGCCCAGTACTTC.

This sequence joins TRBV14 and TRBJ1-2; 9 nucleotides line up with TRBD1. The CDR3 spans 13 residues. Germline CDR1 is SGHDN and CDR2 is FVKESK. V shed 1 base and J 7 bases; nucleotides not matched to a gene: 1. DNA of the CDR3: TGTGCCAGCAGCCAAGGGACAGGGGCTGGCTACACCTTC. It is translated as CASSQGTGAGYTF. Together with reference TRBV14 and TRBJ1-2, the CDR3 gives the full variable domain: EAGVTQFPSHSVIEKGQTVTLRCDPISGHDNLYWYRRVMGKEIKFLLHFVKESKQDESGMPNNRFLAERTGGTYSTLKVQPAELEDSGVYFCASSQGTGAGYTFGSGTRLTVV.

Written as DNA, the CDR3 is TGTGCCAGCAGTGAGAGGGGGAGGACCCAGTACTTC. Protein sequence: CASSERGRTQYF. V usage is TRBV6-1 and J usage is TRBJ2-5, with D tentatively TRBD1 (6 bases). CDR1 is MNHNS, CDR2 SASEGT, per germline. Trimming removed 3 bases from V and 7 bases from J, with 9 bases in between. This CDR3 spans 12 amino acids.

The V gene is TRBV5-1, the J gene TRBJ2-3, with unresolved D. V lost 0 bases, J lost 1 base, and 6 bases lay in between. The germline V gene has CDR1 SGHRS and CDR2 YFSETQ. CDR3 length equals 14 residues. CDR3 in DNA: TGCGCCAGCAGCTTGGCGTTAGGCACAGATACGCAGTATTTT. Its protein is CASSLALGTDTQYF.

The V gene is TRBV19, the J gene TRBJ2-1; TRBD2 might be the D (5 bases). The CDR3 runs 11 residues. V was clipped by 10 bases and J by 9 bases, with 13 bases between them. Germline V CDR1 and CDR2: LNHDA, SQIVND (reference sequence). Written as DNA, the CDR3 is TGTGCCACCCAAGACTATCTTGAGCAGTTCTTC. Translation gives CATQDYLEQFF.

V gene TRBV29-1 combines with J gene TRBJ2-5; 7 bases line up with TRBD1. Gene TRBJ2-7 matches the end of the DNA better, so the J call may be wrong. The CDR3 runs 11 residues. In germline, CDR1 is SQVTM, CDR2 ANQGSEA. The CDR3 here is CIVGGAYEQYF. The CDR3 DNA reads as TGCATTGTAGGGGGCGCGTACGAGCAGTACTTC.

Comments on this clone: A read error may account for a junction end that differs from germline. The rearrangement uses TRBV29-1 and TRBJ1-6, with D unclear. The CDR3 is made up of 12 amino acids. The V gene's germline CDR1 is SQVTM and CDR2 ANQGSEA. The CDR3 protein is CSVKDPNSPLHF. In DNA form, the CDR3 reads TGCAGCGTTAAAGACCCTAATTCACCCCTCCACTTT.

V is TRBV30 and J is TRBJ1-2, with a weak D call TRBD1 (5 bases). Germline CDR1 is GTSNPN and CDR2 is SVGIG (reference sequence). The V end was cut by 2 bases, the J end by 2 bases, with 18 bases between. CDR3 size: 16 residues. The CDR3 nucleotides read TGTGCCTGGAGTTGGACCCGAAACTCAGGGAACTATGGCTACACCTTC. This gives the protein CAWSWTRNSGNYGYTF.

This clone was observed a few times. The rearrangement links TRBV30 to TRBJ1-5; unclear D gene. Germline lookup yields CDR1 GTSNPN and CDR2 SVGIG (reference sequence). This CDR3 spans 13 amino acids. Trimming removed 3 bases from V and 3 bases from J, with 9 bases in between. CDR3: CAWRPGLNQPQHF. CDR3 bases: TGTGCCTGGAGGCCCGGTCTCAATCAGCCCCAGCATTTT.

This clone was counted only a few times. The rearrangement uses TRBV2 and TRBJ2-2; 7 bases match TRBD1. The germline CDR1 and CDR2 sequences are SNHLY and FYNNEI. V was pared by 6 bases and J by 5 bases, with 3 bases of the junction left unmatched. The CDR3 sequence is 13 residues long. CDR3 coding DNA: TGTGCCAGCAGATCCAGGGGGACCGGGGAGCTGTTTTTT. Protein product: CASRSRGTGELFF.

The V gene is TRBV7-9, the J gene TRBJ1-1, with D perhaps matching TRBD1 (5 bases). Germline V gene lookup returns CDR1 SEHNR and CDR2 FQNEAQ (reference sequence). The CDR3 is made up of 14 amino acids. V lost 8 bases and J 1 base, leaving 14 bases between the germline ends. CDR3 amino acids: CASGSRERNTEAFF. CDR3 in DNA: TGTGCCAGCGGTTCCAGGGAGCGGAACACTGAAGCTTTCTTT.

The chain has TRBV6-1 and TRBJ2-5; D not certain. Trimming took off 5 bases at V and 5 bases at J, with 6 bases between the two ends. The germline CDR1 and CDR2 sequences are MNHNS and SASEGT. The length of the CDR3 is 11 residues. In DNA, the CDR3 is TGTGCCAGCAGTTACGGGGAGACCCAGTACTTC. Residues: CASSYGETQYF.

The J gene is TRBJ2-1, the V gene TRBV7-9; D call uncertain. The V end was cut by 1 base, the J end by 5 bases, with 12 bases between. From germline, CDR1 is SEHNR and CDR2 FQNEAQ (reference sequence). The CDR3 spans 15 residues. The CDR3 sequence is CASSLDSVPNNEQFF. CDR3 coding DNA: TGTGCCAGCAGCTTAGACAGCGTTCCCAACAATGAGCAGTTCTTC.

This clone is a singleton in its sample. This chain joins TRBV30 and TRBJ2-5; no clear D. V was clipped by 0 bases and J by 2 bases, with 4 bases between them. Germline CDR1 reads GTSNPN; CDR2 reads SVGIG (reference sequence). The CDR3 consists of 12 residues. CDR3 sequence: CAWSVRQETQYF. The CDR3 DNA reads as TGTGCCTGGAGTGTACGACAAGAGACCCAGTACTTC.

This chain uses TRBV2 with TRBJ2-3, with 7 bases identical to TRBD2. J was trimmed by 4 bases and V by 5 bases; bases with no gene match: 6. The germline CDR1 and CDR2 sequences are SNHLY and FYNNEI. The CDR3 contains 14 residues. The CDR3, as DNA: TGTGCCAGCAGTAGGACTAGTCAGGCAGATACGCAGTATTTT. Translation: CASSRTSQADTQYF.

V and J are TRBV29-1 and TRBJ2-1; TRBD2 matches at 10 bases. The CDR3 is 17 residues long. The trim removed 2 bases at V and 3 bases at J, leaving 10 bases unmatched. Germline loops: CDR1 SQVTM, CDR2 ANQGSEA. The CDR3 DNA reads as TGCAGCGTTGAATTGTTTTGGGCTAGCGGGGGCTACAATGAGCAGTTCTTC. This encodes CSVELFWASGGYNEQFF.

With respect to this clone: Given a much more abundant clone one base away, this may be a read error. J is TRBJ1-5 and V is TRBV28, with a weak D call TRBD1 (5 bases). The length of the CDR3 is 13 residues. CDR1 and CDR2 from the germline V gene are MDHEN and SYDVKM. Deletions cut 6 bases from V and 0 bases from J, with 6 bases between. CDR3 bases: TGTGCCAGCAGCCAGGGTAGCAATCAGCCCCAGCATTTT. This translates into CASSQGSNQPQHF.